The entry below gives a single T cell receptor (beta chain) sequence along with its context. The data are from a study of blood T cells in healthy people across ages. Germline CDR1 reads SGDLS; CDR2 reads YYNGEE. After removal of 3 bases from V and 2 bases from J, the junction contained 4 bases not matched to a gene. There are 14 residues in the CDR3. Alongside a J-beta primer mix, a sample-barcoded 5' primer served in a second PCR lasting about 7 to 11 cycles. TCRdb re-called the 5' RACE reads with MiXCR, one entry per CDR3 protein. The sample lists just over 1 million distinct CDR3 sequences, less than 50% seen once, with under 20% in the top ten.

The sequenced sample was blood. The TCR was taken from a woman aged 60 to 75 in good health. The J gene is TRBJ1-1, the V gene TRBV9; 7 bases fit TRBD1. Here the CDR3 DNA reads TGTGCCAGCAGCGCGAGGGACAGAAACACTGAAGCTTTCTTT. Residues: CASSARDRNTEAFF.